Listed below are T cell receptor beta chains from one sample, sequenced in a study of cytomegalovirus exposure and HLA in healthy donors. Some clones are missing from TCRdb's copy, which holds only in-frame ones; the method was immunoSEQ multiplex PCR. The data show 130,000 to 150,000 clones, 70% to 75% seen once. Sequencing was carried out using PBMCs. The receptors here all came from a human donor in good health. The CDR3 runs from the conserved cysteine through the conserved F or W. A D gene is named only where the DNA matches it firmly. Where a row states a size, it is once, few, many or the class of an expanded clone; other rows omit it.

size: .; V: TRBV19; D: TRBD1; J: TRBJ1-4; DNA: TGTGCCAGTAGCAGACAGGGGTCTAATGAAAAACTGTTTTTT; CDR3: CASSRQGSNEKLFF
size: few; V: TRBV7-9; D: TRBD1; J: TRBJ1-4; DNA: TGTGCCAGCAGCACCACCGGGACAGGGACCGAAAAACTGTTTTTT; CDR3: CASSTTGTGTEKLFF
size: .; V: TRBV2; D: .; J: TRBJ1-6; DNA: TGTGCCAGCAGAGGAATGGGAGGGTGGAGCTCCTATAATTCACCCCTCCACTTT; CDR3: CASRGMGGWSSYNSPLHF
size: .; V: TRBV11-2; D: .; J: TRBJ2-7; DNA: TGTGCCAGCAGCTCCGTCGGCGAGCAGTACTTC; CDR3: CASSSVGEQYF
size: few; V: TRBV6-5; D: TRBD2; J: TRBJ2-1; DNA: TGTGCCAGCAGTTTACTAGCGGGAGGGAGTGAGCAGTTCTTC; CDR3: CASSLLAGGSEQFF
size: .; V: TRBV5-1; D: TRBD1; J: TRBJ2-5; DNA: TGCGCCAGCAGCTCCGGGACAGTGGGGGAGACCCAGTACTTC; CDR3: CASSSGTVGETQYF
size: .; V: TRBV5-1; D: .; J: TRBJ1-6; DNA: TGCGCCAGCAGCCGCGACGGCAGGGGAAATAATTCACCCCTCCACTTT; CDR3: CASSRDGRGNNSPLHF
size: .; V: TRBV7-2; D: TRBD1; J: TRBJ1-5; DNA: TGTGCCAGCACATGGACAGGGGTCAGCAATCAGCCCCAGCATTTT; CDR3: CASTWTGVSNQPQHF
size: .; V: TRBV21-1; D: .; J: TRBJ2-3; DNA: TGTGCCAGCAGCAAGGGACTAGCGGGGGGGGTGGGAGATACGCAGTATTTT; CDR3: CASSKGLAGGVGDTQYF
size: .; V: TRBV10-2; D: .; J: TRBJ1-2; DNA: TGCGCCAGCAGTGAAGAGGCCAGATTGGATGGCTACACCTTC; CDR3: CASSEEARLDGYTF
size: .; V: TRBV5-1; D: TRBD2; J: TRBJ2-1; DNA: TGCGCCAGCAGCCTAGCGGGAAGTCTCTACAATGAGCAGTTCTTC; CDR3: CASSLAGSLYNEQFF
size: .; V: TRBV10-3; D: TRBD1; J: TRBJ1-6; DNA: TGTGCCATCAGTTATGAGGGGGGACAGGGCACATCACCCCTCCACTTT; CDR3: CAISYEGGQGTSPLHF
size: once; V: TRBV29-1; D: .; J: TRBJ2-7; DNA: TGCAGCGGCCGATCAGGGTCAGGATACGAGCAGTACTTC; CDR3: CSGRSGSGYEQYF
size: .; V: TRBV19; D: TRBD1; J: TRBJ1-1; DNA: TGTGCCAGTAGCTCCGGGACAGGGGTCACTGAAGCTTTCTTT; CDR3: CASSSGTGVTEAFF
size: .; V: TRBV10-3; D: TRBD1; J: TRBJ1-2; DNA: TGTGCCATCAGTCACCCCGGACAGGGGAACTATGGCTACACCTTC; CDR3: CAISHPGQGNYGYTF
size: .; V: TRBV2; D: .; J: TRBJ2-2; DNA: TGTGCCAGCAGTGGTCGTACAGGTTATTTGGGGGAGCTGTTTTTT; CDR3: CASSGRTGYLGELFF
size: .; V: TRBV18; D: .; J: TRBJ2-7; DNA: TGTGCCAGCTCGGGTCAGGGGTACGAGCAGTACTTC; CDR3: CASSGQGYEQYF
size: .; V: TRBV27; D: .; J: TRBJ2-3; DNA: TGTGCCAGCAGTTTAGATGCGGGATACACAGATACGCAGTATTTT; CDR3: CASSLDAGYTDTQYF
size: .; V: TRBV28; D: .; J: TRBJ1-2; DNA: TGTGCCAGCAGTTTCATAGCGGGCTACACCTTC; CDR3: CASSFIAGYTF
size: .; V: TRBV2; D: .; J: TRBJ1-1; DNA: TGTGCCAGCAGATCAACGGGACACCAGAACACTGAAGCTTTCTTT; CDR3: CASRSTGHQNTEAFF